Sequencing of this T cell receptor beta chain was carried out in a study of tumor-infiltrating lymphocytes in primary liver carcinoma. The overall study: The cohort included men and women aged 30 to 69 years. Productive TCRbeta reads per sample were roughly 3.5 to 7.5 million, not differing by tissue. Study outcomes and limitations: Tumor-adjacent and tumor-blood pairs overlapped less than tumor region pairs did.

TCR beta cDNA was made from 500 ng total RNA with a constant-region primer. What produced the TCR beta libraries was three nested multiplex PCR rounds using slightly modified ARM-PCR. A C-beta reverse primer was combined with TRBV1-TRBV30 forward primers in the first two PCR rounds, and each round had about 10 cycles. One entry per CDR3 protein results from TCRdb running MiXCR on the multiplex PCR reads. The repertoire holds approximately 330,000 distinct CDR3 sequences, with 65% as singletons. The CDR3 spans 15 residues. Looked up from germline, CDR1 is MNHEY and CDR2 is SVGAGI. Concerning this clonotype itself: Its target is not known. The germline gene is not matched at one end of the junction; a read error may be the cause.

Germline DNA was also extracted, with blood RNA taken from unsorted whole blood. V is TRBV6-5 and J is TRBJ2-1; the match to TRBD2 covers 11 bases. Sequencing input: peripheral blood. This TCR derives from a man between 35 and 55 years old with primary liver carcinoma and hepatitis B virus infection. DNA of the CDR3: TGTGCAAGCAGCTTGACTAGCGGGGAATACAATGAGCAGTTCTTC. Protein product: CASSLTSGEYNEQFF.